This TCR beta chain was sequenced during a study of CD8+CD57+ T cells in acquired aplastic anemia. In the study overall: The DNA of sorted CD4+ and CD8+ cells averaged roughly 3 ug.

A few counts support this clonotype. The CDR3 has 16 residues. Trimming cost V 2 bases and J 2 bases, with 14 bases left between them. The V gene's germline CDR1 is KGHSH and CDR2 LQKENI. Whoever was chosen for sequencing had shown CD8+CD57+ cell expansion by flow cytometry. TCR beta VDJ and CDR3 were profiled, and genomic DNA was the template. TCRdb used MiXCR to reprocess the reads, holding one entry per CDR3 protein. This sample has under 200,000 distinct CDR3 sequences, with around 48% found just once. Sequencing input: sorted CD4+, CD8+, or CD8+CD57+ T cells (not recorded which) from PBMCs. This rearrangement joins TRBV18 to TRBJ2-3, with D possibly matching TRBD2 (5 bases). This TCR was sampled from a human donor with aplastic anemia. CDR3 coding DNA: TGTGCCAGCTCACCAATGGGGAGCGGCCCCACAGATACGCAGTATTTT. It codes for CASSPMGSGPTDTQYF. Full variable domain (rest looked up from reference TRBV18 and TRBJ2-3): NAGVMQNPRHLVRRRGQEARLRCSPMKGHSHVYWYRQLPEEGLKFMVYLQKENIIDESGMPKERFSAEFPKEGPSILRIQQVVRGDSAAYFCASSPMGSGPTDTQYFGPGTRLTVL.